Each of the 17 T cell receptor beta chains below was sequenced from the same sample in a study of shared clonotypes between healthy human individuals. The data were produced by immunoSEQ multiplex PCR, yet TCRdb's version contains in-frame clones alone and is incomplete. The sample contains 950,000 to 1,100,000 clones, around four fifths of which appear only once. Source material: memory CD4+ T cells sorted from blood. As to subset: CD45RA-negative fraction. These receptors all come from a man aged 18-30 years in good health.

J is TRBJ2-5 and V is TRBV5-6, with D possibly TRBD2 on 5 matching bases. The length of the CDR3 is 14 residues. Germline loops: CDR1 SGHDT, CDR2 YYEEEE. V shed 4 bases and J shed 1 base, with 11 bases lying between them. Here the CDR3 reads CASSPGGPQETQYF. The CDR3 DNA sequence: TGTGCCAGCAGCCCCGGCGGGCCCCAAGAGACCCAGTACTTC.

The chain couples TRBV11-2 to TRBJ2-3, with D perhaps TRBD2 (6 bases). V gave up 7 bases and J gave up 1 base, with 15 bases separating them. The CDR3 length is 15 residues. Germline CDR1 is SGHAT and CDR2 is FQNNGV. This CDR3 is CASTLSGGGTDTQYF. CDR3 in DNA: TGTGCCAGCACCCTGTCCGGGGGTGGCACAGATACGCAGTATTTT.

In DNA form, the CDR3 reads TGTGCCAGCAGTTTCACGGGGGGCGGGGAGACCCAGTACTTC. Translated: CASSFTGGGETQYF. The gene calls are TRBV7-8 and TRBJ2-5; TRBD2 is a possible D gene (7 bases). Trimming shortened V by 6 bases and J by 5 bases, and 16 bases separated the two germline ends. This CDR3 comprises 14 residues. Germline CDR1 SGHVS, CDR2 FQNEAQ.

The rearrangement joins TRBV6-5 to TRBJ2-5, with TRBD1 identical over 8 bases. Losses at the gene ends were 0 bases for V and 2 bases for J; bases not matched to a gene: 2. Germline V gene data show CDR1 as MNHEY and CDR2 as SVGAGI. The CDR3 consists of 15 residues. The CDR3 sequence: CASSYSDRGQETQYF. For the CDR3, the DNA is TGTGCCAGCAGTTACTCAGACAGGGGACAAGAGACCCAGTACTTC.

The DNA for the CDR3 is TGCGCCAGCAGCTCGACAGGGAGTCTAGCCAAAAACATTCAGTACTTC. It specifies CASSSTGSLAKNIQYF. This chain joins TRBV5-1 and TRBJ2-4; 7 positions match TRBD1. Looked up from germline, CDR1 is SGHRS and CDR2 is YFSETQ. Trimming removed 3 bases from V and 0 bases from J; junction bases left unmatched: 6. This CDR3 comprises 16 residues.

This rearrangement joins TRBV4-3 to TRBJ1-6; D is uncertain. Trimming took 0 bases from V and 3 from J, leaving 9 bases between them. The CDR3 length is 16 residues. CDR1 and CDR2 from the germline V gene are LGHNA and YSLEER. The CDR3 sequence: CASSQDPVIYNSPLHF. CDR3 sequence (DNA): TGCGCCAGCAGCCAAGATCCGGTTATCTATAATTCACCCCTCCACTTT.

Turning to this clone: This CDR3 is also generated by other DNA sequences in the sample. This sequence joins TRBV5-6 and TRBJ2-1; possible D gene TRBD2, 6 bases. Germline assignment: CDR1 SGHDT and CDR2 YYEEEE. The CDR3 sequence is 14 residues long. Trimming took off 0 bases at V and 4 bases at J, with 8 bases between the two ends. CDR3 sequence reads: CASSLGTKYNEQFF. The CDR3 region has the DNA TGTGCCAGCAGCTTGGGGACTAAATACAATGAGCAGTTCTTC.

The chain employs TRBV18 and TRBJ1-3; TRBD1 might be the D (5 bases). This CDR3 is 17 amino acids long. Trimming took off 0 bases at V and 0 bases at J, with 12 bases between the two ends. Germline CDR1 is KGHSH and CDR2 is LQKENI. For the CDR3, the DNA is TGTGCCAGCTCACCACCCAAGCGACAGCTCTCTGGAAACACCATATATTTT. Its protein product is CASSPPKRQLSGNTIYF.

The genes are TRBV7-2 and TRBJ2-5, with D tentatively TRBD1 or TRBD2 (7 bases each). The CDR3 is 14 amino acids. From germline, CDR1 is SGHTA and CDR2 FQGNSA. Trimming shortened V by 5 bases and J by 1 base, and 11 bases separated the two germline ends. The DNA for the CDR3 is TGTGCCAGCAGCAGCGGGACAGTCCAAGAGACCCAGTACTTC. It codes for CASSSGTVQETQYF.

The chain uses TRBV10-3 and TRBJ2-3; 12 nucleotides agree with TRBD2. V trimming: 2 bases; J trimming: 4 bases; junction bases outside the gene matches: 10. The V gene's germline CDR1 is ENHRY and CDR2 SYGVKD. This CDR3 contains 18 residues. Written as DNA, the CDR3 is TGTGCCATCAGTGAGCCCCCGACTAGCGGGAGAGAAGCAGATACGCAGTATTTT. It translates to CAISEPPTSGREADTQYF.

The V gene is TRBV6-1, the J gene TRBJ2-1; the D gene is possibly TRBD1 (5 bases). Germline assignment: CDR1 MNHNS and CDR2 SASEGT. The CDR3 totals 11 residues. Trimming took 11 bases from V and 6 from J, leaving 11 bases between them. The CDR3 here is CAAGIPNEQFF. CDR3 coding DNA: TGTGCCGCAGGGATCCCCAATGAGCAGTTCTTC.

V gene TRBV29-1 combines with J gene TRBJ1-1; no reliable D call. Trimming took off 4 bases at V and 5 bases at J, with 14 bases between the two ends. The CDR3 is 13 residues long. CDR1 and CDR2 from the germline V gene are SQVTM and ANQGSEA. The CDR3 loop is CSVVAPSGTEAFF. The CDR3 DNA is TGCAGCGTTGTCGCTCCAAGTGGAACTGAAGCTTTCTTT. The complete variable domain, with remaining parts taken from reference TRBV29-1 and TRBJ1-1, reads SAVISQKPSRDICQRGTSLTIQCQVDSQVTMMFWYRQQPGQSLTLIATANQGSEATYESGFVIDKFPISRPNLTFSTLTVSNMSPEDSSIYLCSVVAPSGTEAFFGQGTRLTVV.

In nucleotides, the CDR3 is TGTGCCAGCAGCCTAGCCGGGGTTTCCTACGAGCAGTACTTC. This sequence encodes CASSLAGVSYEQYF. The V gene is TRBV5-6, the J gene TRBJ2-7; D might be TRBD2 (5 bases). The V gene lost 4 bases and the J gene lost 1 base, with 12 bases spanning the gap. The CDR3 loop spans 14 amino acids. Germline CDR1 is SGHDT and CDR2 is YYEEEE. Full variable domain (rest looked up from reference TRBV5-6 and TRBJ2-7): DAGVTQSPTHLIKTRGQQVTLRCSPKSGHDTVSWYQQALGQGPQFIFQYYEEEERQRGNFPDRFSGHQFPNYSSELNVNALLLGDSALYLCASSLAGVSYEQYFGPGTRLTVT.

The chain joins TRBV5-4 to TRBJ2-7; possible D gene TRBD1, 5 bases. This CDR3 is 13 amino acids long. The germline V and J ends were trimmed by 5 bases and 0 bases, with 9 bases remaining between them. CDR1 is SGHNT, CDR2 YYREEE, per germline (reference sequence). CDR3 region: CASSETASYEQYF. CDR3 DNA sequence: TGTGCCAGCAGTGAGACAGCCTCCTACGAGCAGTACTTC.

The chain combines TRBV4-1 with TRBJ1-4, with no clear D. CDR1 is MGHRA, CDR2 YSYEKL, per germline. Trimming stripped 4 bases from V and 0 bases from J, with 9 bases between. The CDR3 is 15 amino acids. The CDR3 region is CASSPGPSTNEKLFF. DNA of the CDR3: TGCGCCAGCAGCCCCGGGCCCTCAACTAATGAAAAACTGTTTTTT.

J is TRBJ2-1 and V is TRBV5-6, with 10 bases lining up with TRBD1. The length of the CDR3 is 15 residues. Germline CDR1 and CDR2: SGHDT and YYEEEE. The ends lost 3 bases at V and 8 bases at J; junction bases unmatched: 8. CDR3 region: CASSSSGTGAHEQFF. For the CDR3, the DNA is TGTGCCAGCAGCTCCTCCGGGACAGGGGCCCATGAGCAGTTCTTC.

The gene calls are TRBV27 and TRBJ1-1, with 7 bases matching TRBD1. J gave up 4 bases and V 4 bases, and 6 bases lay outside the gene matches. The germline gives CDR1 MNHEY, CDR2 SMNVEV (reference sequence). The CDR3 consists of 14 residues. CDR3 sequence (DNA): TGTGCCAGCAGTTCATACACAGGGGTCACTGAAGCTTTCTTT. Protein sequence: CASSSYTGVTEAFF.